Shown below are 18 T cell receptor beta chains from a single sample sequenced in a study of regulatory T cells in long-lasting Graves disease. Construction of TCR beta libraries relied on iRepertoire HTBI primers and on Arm-PCR targeting CDR3 regions. In TCRdb, the multiplex PCR reads were re-called with MiXCR into one record per CDR3 protein. The sample records some 460,000 distinct CDR3 sequences, under 20% being singletons. Time point of the sample: newly diagnosed GD, antithyroid drugs for less than 3 months. Making the TCR library involved RNA that had been extracted from PBMCs. The same sample was also used in a study of T cells in Graves' hyperthyroidism and ophthalmopathy.

Sequences were derived from peripheral blood mononuclear cells (PBMCs), sampled at new diagnosis, from a patient treated with antithyroid drugs. The receptors derive from a man between 40 and 49 years old with Graves disease.

The table lists this clonotype with a few counts. The genes are TRBV4-1 and TRBJ1-5; D is uncertain. Trimming removed 2 bases at V and 0 bases at J, with 8 bases between. Germline V CDR1 and CDR2: MGHRA, YSYEKL. The length of the CDR3 is 15 residues. The CDR3, as DNA: TGCGCCAGCAGCCAACACCAATATAGCAATCAGCCCCAGCATTTT. This gives the protein CASSQHQYSNQPQHF.

The rearrangement links TRBV28 to TRBJ2-3; no clear D gene. The CDR3 runs to 16 residues. Germline assignment: CDR1 MDHEN and CDR2 SYDVKM. V lost 5 bases to trimming and J lost 6 bases, with 21 bases between them. The CDR3 sequence is CASSPYLSAVGDTQYF. Written as DNA, the CDR3 is TGTGCCAGCAGTCCCTATCTATCGGCGGTCGGGGATACGCAGTATTTT.

This clonotype came up a few times. The chain links TRBV3-1 to TRBJ2-2, with unresolved D. There are 16 residues in the CDR3. Germline CDR1 LGHDT, CDR2 YNNKEL (reference sequence). The V gene lost 2 bases and the J gene lost 0 bases, with 10 bases spanning the gap. CDR3 sequence: CASSQLPDTNTGELFF. The CDR3 bases are TGTGCCAGCAGCCAACTACCCGATACGAACACCGGGGAGCTGTTTTTT.

The chain has TRBV7-2 and TRBJ2-2, with D possibly being TRBD1 or TRBD2 (7 bases each). The CDR3 spans 16 residues. CDR1 is SGHTA and CDR2 is FQGNSA in the germline V gene. V lost 1 base and J lost 5, with 14 bases in between. The DNA of the CDR3 is TGTGCCAGCAGCTTAGTGTCCAGGGGGGGAACCGGGGAGCTGTTTTTT. It translates to CASSLVSRGGTGELFF. Variable domain in full (rest from reference TRBV7-2 and TRBJ2-2): GAGVSQSPSNKVTEKGKDVELRCDPISGHTALYWYRQSLGQGLEFLIYFQGNSAPDKSGLPSDRFSAERTGGSVSTLTIQRTQQEDSAVYLCASSLVSRGGTGELFFGEGSRLTVL.

The J gene is TRBJ2-2, the V gene TRBV28; the match to TRBD2 covers 12 bases. This CDR3 region has 19 residues. The J segment lost 0 bases and the V segment lost 8 bases, leaving 13 bases of the junction unmatched. Germline CDR1 reads MDHEN; CDR2 reads SYDVKM. The CDR3 bases are TGTGCCAGCTCAGCCTGGACTAGCGGGACGTTCGCGAACACCGGGGAGCTGTTTTTT. Encoded protein: CASSAWTSGTFANTGELFF.

V is TRBV20-1 and J is TRBJ2-5, with a tentative D call TRBD2 (5 bases). This CDR3 has 16 residues. The V gene lost 0 bases and the J gene lost 5 bases, with 19 bases spanning the gap. The germline V gene has CDR1 DFQATT and CDR2 SNEGSKA (reference sequence). The CDR3 protein is CSAREHPGKGWETQYF. CDR3 sequence (DNA): TGCAGTGCTAGAGAGCACCCGGGAAAAGGGTGGGAGACCCAGTACTTC.

This clonotype was counted between two and nine times. This chain uses TRBV24-1 with TRBJ2-1; 12 nucleotides line up with TRBD2. Germline V gives CDR1 KGHDR, CDR2 SFDVKD. Losses at the gene ends were 6 bases for V and 16 bases for J; bases not matched to a gene: 6. The CDR3 runs 12 residues. In nucleotides, the CDR3 is TGTGCCACCAGTCGGGGACTAGCGGGTTTTTTCTTC. Protein sequence: CATSRGLAGFFF.

This clonotype has a count of ten or more. The CDR3 bases are TGTGCCAGCACGTGGGAGGGCCGAGAGACCCAGTACTTC. Protein product: CASTWEGRETQYF. The chain is built from TRBV28 and TRBJ2-5; 7 bases fit TRBD2. Trimming at V came to 7 bases and at J to 4 bases, leaving 6 bases not matched to a gene. The CDR3 runs to 13 residues. The germline gives CDR1 MDHEN, CDR2 SYDVKM.

V gene TRBV5-1 combines with J gene TRBJ2-7; tentative D call: TRBD2 (6 bases). Trimming cost V 5 bases and J 0 bases, with 12 bases left between them. The V gene's germline CDR1 is SGHRS and CDR2 YFSETQ. The CDR3 has 14 residues. CDR3 loop: CASRRDWSSYEQYF. The CDR3 DNA follows: TGCGCCAGCAGGCGGGACTGGAGCTCCTACGAGCAGTACTTC.

In its sample, this clonotype was seen many times. The rearrangement links TRBV11-2 to TRBJ2-1, with 11 bases matching TRBD2. Germline CDR1 is SGHAT and CDR2 is FQNNGV. This CDR3 contains 17 residues. Trimming removed 5 bases from V and 8 bases from J; junction bases left unmatched: 14. CDR3 in amino acids: CASSPNSGRAGNDEQFF. The CDR3 nucleotides are TGTGCCAGCAGCCCAAATAGCGGGAGGGCCGGTAACGATGAGCAGTTCTTC.

There are many counts of this clonotype. The chain links TRBV3-1 to TRBJ1-6; D remains unclear. CDR3 length: 15 residues. The germline gives CDR1 LGHDT, CDR2 YNNKEL (reference sequence). Trimming left V 0 bases short and J 7 bases short, with 10 bases between. CDR3 loop: CASSQDWTANSPLHF. The CDR3 nucleotides are TGTGCCAGCAGCCAAGATTGGACCGCCAATTCACCCCTCCACTTT.

The chain carries TRBV2 and TRBJ2-2; D not certain. Germline V lookup: CDR1 SNHLY, CDR2 FYNNEI. The CDR3 runs to 15 residues. V lost 6 bases, J lost 1 base, and 12 bases lay in between. CDR3 nucleotide sequence: TGTGCCAGCAGCTTGAATTTAGGGAACACCGGGGAGCTGTTTTTT. Translation: CASSLNLGNTGELFF.

This clonotype was found many times. The chain is built from TRBV2 and TRBJ2-1; 10 bases are a match to TRBD2. Germline CDR1 SNHLY, CDR2 FYNNEI. V lost 6 bases and J lost 4; bases outside the gene matches: 6. The CDR3 is 15 residues long. The DNA for the CDR3 is TGTGCCAGCAGGTTTACTAGCGGGGCGTACAATGAGCAGTTCTTC. Encoded protein: CASRFTSGAYNEQFF.

In this sample, this clonotype turned up a few times. The rearrangement links TRBV29-1 to TRBJ2-1; possibly TRBD2 for D (6 bases). The CDR3 has 15 residues. V was shortened by 5 bases and J by 0 bases, with 14 bases between the two germline ends. Germline assignment: CDR1 SQVTM and CDR2 ANQGSEA. The CDR3 DNA reads TGCAGCGTTTCGGGACTTCTAAGCTCCTACAATGAGCAGTTCTTC. Encoded protein: CSVSGLLSSYNEQFF.

In its sample, this clonotype was seen a few times. The J gene is TRBJ1-6, the V gene TRBV20-1, with a weak D call TRBD1 (6 bases). The CDR3 has 17 amino acids. V lost 3 bases and J lost 0, with 15 bases in between. Germline loops: CDR1 DFQATT, CDR2 SNEGSKA (reference sequence). CDR3 sequence (DNA): TGCAGTGCTAGGGGGGCGGCCTTAAGCTCCTATAATTCACCCCTCCACTTT. It codes for CSARGAALSSYNSPLHF.

As regards this clonotype: Just one base apart from a much larger clone, this may be a read error. This chain connects TRBV12-3 or TRBV12-4 to TRBJ2-4; 9 bases are shared with TRBD2. Matching the DNA end better, TRBJ2-5 makes the J call doubtful. CDR3 length equals 16 residues. CDR3 sequence (DNA): TGTGCCAGCAGTTTAAGGAGCGGGGGGCGCCAAGAGACCCAGTACTTC. It encodes CASSLRSGGRQETQYF.

V is TRBV29-1 and J is TRBJ2-3; no definite D call. The CDR3 spans 11 residues. Trimming shortened V by 7 bases and J by 6 bases, and 11 bases separated the two germline ends. Germline CDR1 SQVTM, CDR2 ANQGSEA. CDR3 region: CSELEPDTQYF. CDR3 sequence (DNA): TGCAGCGAATTAGAGCCGGATACGCAGTATTTT.

The sample holds many counts of this clonotype. The CDR3 sequence: CASSQGAQSNQPQHF. The CDR3 coding sequence is TGTGCCAGCAGCCAAGGCGCACAGAGCAATCAGCCCCAGCATTTT. V and J are TRBV3-1 and TRBJ1-5; D remains unclear. Germline CDR1 is LGHDT and CDR2 is YNNKEL (reference sequence). The CDR3 extends over 15 amino acids. Trimming stripped 1 base from V and 1 base from J, with 8 bases between.